The source of this T cell receptor (beta chain) is a study of technical replicates of blood from a handful of donors. V lost 0 bases to trimming and J lost 4 bases, with 10 bases between them. This CDR3 spans 15 amino acids. Germline-derived CDR1 and CDR2 are ENHRY and SYGVKD. Measured with immunoSEQ multiplex PCR; TCRdb has only the in-frame clones, and not every one. The sample has 80,000 to 85,000 clones; about 88% are singletons. The chain links TRBV10-3 to TRBJ1-5; D is perhaps TRBD1 (5 bases). The sequence was collected from a human donor in good health. The source material was T cells isolated from PBMCs. CDR3 coding DNA: TGTGCCATCAGTGAGTCATCAGGGCAAAATCAGCCCCAGCATTTT. Translation gives CAISESSGQNQPQHF.